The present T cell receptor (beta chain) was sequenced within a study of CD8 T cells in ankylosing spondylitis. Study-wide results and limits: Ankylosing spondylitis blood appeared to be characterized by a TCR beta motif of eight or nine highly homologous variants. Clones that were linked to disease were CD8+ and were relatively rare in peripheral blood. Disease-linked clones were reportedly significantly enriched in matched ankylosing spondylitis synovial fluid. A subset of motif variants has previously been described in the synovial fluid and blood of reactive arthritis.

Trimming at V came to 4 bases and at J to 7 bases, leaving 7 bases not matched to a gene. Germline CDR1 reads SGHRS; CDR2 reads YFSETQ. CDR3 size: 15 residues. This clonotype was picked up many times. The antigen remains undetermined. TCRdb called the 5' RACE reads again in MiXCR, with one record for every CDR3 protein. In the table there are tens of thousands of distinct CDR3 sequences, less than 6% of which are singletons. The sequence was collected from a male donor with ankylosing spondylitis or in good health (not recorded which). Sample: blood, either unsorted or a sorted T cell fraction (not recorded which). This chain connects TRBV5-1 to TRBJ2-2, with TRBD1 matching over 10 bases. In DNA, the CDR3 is TGCGCCAGCAGCGTGACAGGGGGCGGAAGCGGGGAGCTGTTTTTT. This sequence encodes CASSVTGGGSGELFF.